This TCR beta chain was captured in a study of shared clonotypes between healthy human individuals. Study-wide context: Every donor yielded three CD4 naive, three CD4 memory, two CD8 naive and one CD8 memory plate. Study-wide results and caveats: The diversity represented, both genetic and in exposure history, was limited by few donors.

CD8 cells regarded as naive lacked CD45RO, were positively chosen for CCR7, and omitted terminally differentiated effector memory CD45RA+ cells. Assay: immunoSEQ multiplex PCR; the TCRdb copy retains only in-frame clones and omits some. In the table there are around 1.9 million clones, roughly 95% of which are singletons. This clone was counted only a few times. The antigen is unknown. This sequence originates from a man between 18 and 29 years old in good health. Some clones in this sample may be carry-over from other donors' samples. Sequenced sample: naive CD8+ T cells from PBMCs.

Here the CDR3 reads CSVEDRDSHTF. DNA of the CDR3: TGCAGCGTTGAAGACAGGGATTCCCACACCTTC. The chain couples TRBV29-1 to TRBJ1-2, with D possibly TRBD1 on 5 matching bases. The ends were cut back, 0 bases at V and 12 bases at J, with 11 bases in the middle. CDR1 and CDR2 (germline): SQVTM, ANQGSEA. This CDR3 has 11 amino acids.